This record looks at one TCR beta chain sequence and its context. This sample was included in a study of PD-L1 blockade in urothelial cancer. The wider study: Patients had undergone 0 to 3 prior chemotherapy regimens. Reported median T cell count for blood samples was around 150,000.

Regarding time point: pretreatment peripheral blood. Synthetic TCR analog templates were spiked into each PCR. Only in-frame clones appear in the TCRdb table, and some are missing; sequencing was by immunoSEQ multiplex PCR. The data hold tens of thousands of clones, with approximately 88% observed a single time. J gave up 5 bases and V 0 bases, and 5 bases lay outside the gene matches. The V gene's germline CDR1 is SGDLS and CDR2 YYNGEE. The CDR3 is made up of 16 amino acids. This receptor was identified in a man aged 50 to 59 with urothelial cancer. The sample here was PBMCs, taken around atezolizumab (anti-PD-L1) treatment. The chain recombines TRBV9 with TRBJ2-3; 11 nucleotides align to TRBD2. The CDR3 DNA reads as TGTGCCAGCAGCGTAGTAGCGGGGGGGTTGGAAGATACGCAGTATTTT. Translation: CASSVVAGGLEDTQYF. Combining the CDR3 with reference TRBV9 and TRBJ2-3 gives the whole variable domain DSGVTQTPKHLITATGQRVTLRCSPRSGDLSVYWYQQSLDQGLQFLIQYYNGEERAKGNILERFSAQQFPDLHSELNLSSLELGDSALYFCASSVVAGGLEDTQYFGPGTRLTVL.